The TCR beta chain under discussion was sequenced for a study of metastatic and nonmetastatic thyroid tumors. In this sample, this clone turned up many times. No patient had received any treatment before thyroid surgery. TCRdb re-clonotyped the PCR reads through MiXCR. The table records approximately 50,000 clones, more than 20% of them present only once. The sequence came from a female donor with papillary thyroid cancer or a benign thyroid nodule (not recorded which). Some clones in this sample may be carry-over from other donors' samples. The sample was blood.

In DNA, the CDR3 is TGTGCCAGCACCCTGACACGGAGCTCCTACGAGCAGTACTTC. This codes for CASTLTRSSYEQYF. The rearrangement uses TRBV13 and TRBJ2-7; D remains unclear. The CDR3 covers 14 residues. Germline V gene lookup returns CDR1 PRHDT and CDR2 FYEKMQ (reference sequence). Trimming removed 7 bases at V and 0 bases at J, with 13 bases between.